This is a list of T cell receptor beta chains from one sample in a study of CD8 T cells in ankylosing spondylitis. From the 5' RACE reads, TCRdb called clonotypes with MiXCR, one entry per CDR3 protein. The sample comprises 300,000 to 400,000 distinct CDR3 sequences, 20% to 25% of which are singletons, and about a sixth rests with the top ten. Material for sequencing was blood, either unsorted or a sorted T cell fraction (not recorded which). The receptor set was obtained from a male donor with ankylosing spondylitis. Both conserved end residues are part of each CDR3. D genes are given only for firm matches. Not all rows give a size; the values are once, few, many and, for expanded clones, a class.

cdr3_nt	cdr3_aa	d_call	j_call	v_call	clone_size
TGCGCCAGCAGCCAAGTAAGCGGGAGTGGAGAGCAGTTCTTC	CASSQVSGSGEQFF	TRBD2	TRBJ2-1	TRBV4-3	few
TGCAGCGTGGGGGACCTCTACAATGAGCAGTTCTTC	CSVGDLYNEQFF	-	TRBJ2-1	TRBV29-1	-
TGCGCCAGCAGCAAGGACAGGGGAGGGTACGCTGAAGCTTTCTTT	CASSKDRGGYAEAFF	TRBD1	TRBJ1-1	TRBV5-1	few
TGTGCCAGCAGTTTTAGGGAGATCAACACTGAAGCTTTCTTT	CASSFREINTEAFF	-	TRBJ1-1	TRBV27	-
TGTGCCAGCAGCTTAGTCCGGGAGGAAAAACTGTTTTTT	CASSLVREEKLFF	-	TRBJ1-4	TRBV7-2	-
TGCAGTGCCCCCGCCGGGACTAGCGGTTACAATGAGCAGTTCTTC	CSAPAGTSGYNEQFF	TRBD2	TRBJ2-1	TRBV20-1	few
TGCAGCGTTACACGGGACAGCCACACCGGGGAGCTGTTTTTT	CSVTRDSHTGELFF	TRBD1	TRBJ2-2	TRBV29-1	-
TGTGCCAGCAGCTTTAGGGGGGGACAGGGTGGTCAAGAGACCCAGTACTTC	CASSFRGGQGGQETQYF	TRBD1	TRBJ2-5	TRBV11-2	few
TGTGCCAGCAGTTGGCGGGGTTCCGAGCAGTACTTC	CASSWRGSEQYF	-	TRBJ2-7	TRBV6-5	-
TGTGCCAGCAGCTTTACGGACGGATCGAGGGAAGCTTTCTTT	CASSFTDGSREAFF	-	TRBJ1-1	TRBV6-1	-
TGTGCCAGCAGTCAGTACGGGGACGGCTACACCTTC	CASSQYGDGYTF	-	TRBJ1-2	TRBV6-1	few
TGTGCCAGCTCACCACCGTCCGGGGAAGAGACCCAGTACTTC	CASSPPSGEETQYF	-	TRBJ2-5	TRBV18	few
TGTGCCAGCAGCTTAGATGGGGCAATAAATCAGCCCCAGCATTTT	CASSLDGAINQPQHF	-	TRBJ1-5	TRBV11-2	few
TGTGCCAGCAGCCGCCACGGGACTAGAGTTTACAATGAGCAGTTCTTC	CASSRHGTRVYNEQFF	TRBD2	TRBJ2-1	TRBV7-3	-
TGTGCCAGTGGACAGGGGCAACATGAGCAGTTCTTC	CASGQGQHEQFF	TRBD1	TRBJ2-1	TRBV19	-
TGTGCCAGCAGCTTAGACGCTAGCGGGACCGGGGAGCTGTTTTTT	CASSLDASGTGELFF	TRBD2	TRBJ2-2	TRBV7-9	few
TGCGCCAGCAGCAGGGGACGGGACAAGGGGACCCAGTACTTC	CASSRGRDKGTQYF	-	TRBJ2-5	TRBV5-1	-
TGCGCCAGCAGCCCGAGCGGGAGCAACACCGGGGAGCTGTTTTTT	CASSPSGSNTGELFF	TRBD2	TRBJ2-2	TRBV5-1	-
TGTGCCAGCTCACCTGACTATGGCTACACCTTC	CASSPDYGYTF	-	TRBJ1-2	TRBV18	many
TGCGCCAGCAGCTTAGAACAACCGAACACCGGGGAGCTGTTTTTT	CASSLEQPNTGELFF	-	TRBJ2-2	TRBV5-1	-
TGTGCCAGCAGGTGGGACGGCAACAATGAGCAGTTCTTC	CASRWDGNNEQFF	-	TRBJ2-1	TRBV2	-
TGCAGCGTTAAAGCGGCCAGTCTGAACACTGAAGCTTTCTTT	CSVKAASLNTEAFF	-	TRBJ1-1	TRBV29-1	-
TGTGCCAGCAGCTTAGATCCTAGCGGGAGGCTGGGGGAGCTGTTTTTT	CASSLDPSGRLGELFF	TRBD2	TRBJ2-2	TRBV11-2	few
TGTGCCTGCGATCGGGGGCGCGGGAGTTGGGATGAGCAGTTCTTC	CACDRGRGSWDEQFF	-	TRBJ2-1	TRBV30	-
TGCAGTGCTACCCGGCCGCAGGAGAATGAAAAACTGTTTTTT	CSATRPQENEKLFF	-	TRBJ1-4	TRBV20-1	-
TGCAGTGCTAGACAGGGTCGGGGCTACACCTTC	CSARQGRGYTF	-	TRBJ1-2	TRBV20-1	few
TGCGCCAGCAGCCAAGGAGGATTAGCGGGAGGTGTCCGCCCAGATACGCAGTATTTT	CASSQGGLAGGVRPDTQYF	TRBD2	TRBJ2-3	TRBV4-1	-
TGTGCCAGCAGTTTAGTTCGGAGGATACACACAGATACGCAGTATTTT	CASSLVRRIHTDTQYF	-	TRBJ2-3	TRBV12-3/TRBV12-4	many
TGCAGCCAACTGATGAACACTGAAGCTTTCTTT	CSQLMNTEAFF	-	TRBJ1-1	TRBV20-1	-
TGCAGCGTTGGTGAAGGGGCTCAAGAGACCCAGTACTTC	CSVGEGAQETQYF	-	TRBJ2-5	TRBV29-1	once
TGTGCCAGCAGTGAAGAGTTCGGGGTCACCGGGGAGCTGTTTTTT	CASSEEFGVTGELFF	-	TRBJ2-2	TRBV2	many
TGTGCCACAGGTGATGGCTACACCTTC	CATGDGYTF	-	TRBJ1-2	TRBV28	few
TGTGCCAGCAGTTTATGGGACGAGCCCGGGGAGCTGTTTTTT	CASSLWDEPGELFF	-	TRBJ2-2	TRBV27	-
TGTGCCAGCAGCTTGCGTTACGGGAGGGAGGGCGCCTACAATGAGCAGTTCTTC	CASSLRYGREGAYNEQFF	TRBD2	TRBJ2-1	TRBV6-1	few
TGCAGTGTTAGTCGGCTAGACCTCGGCACAGATACGCAGTATTTT	CSVSRLDLGTDTQYF	-	TRBJ2-3	TRBV20-1	few
TGCGCCAGCAGCCAAGATCCCGGGGGCGCGGACACCGGGGAGCTGTTTTTT	CASSQDPGGADTGELFF	-	TRBJ2-2	TRBV4-3	-